These T cell receptor beta chains were read from a single sample in a study of blood T cell repertoires in COVID-19. TCRdb's table, derived via immunoSEQ multiplex PCR, lists solely in-frame clones and lacks some. The sample lists over 200,000 clones, 75% to 90% occurring once. What was sequenced was peripheral blood. These receptors originate from a man aged 40-49 years with acute or convalescent COVID-19. Both conserved end residues are part of each CDR3. D genes are given only for firm matches. Rows may omit the clone size; those that give it use once, few, many or a size class.

clone_size	v_call	j_call	d_call	cdr3_aa	cdr3_nt
once	TRBV2	TRBJ2-5	-	CASLRDFGGTQYF	TGTGCCAGCCTACGGGACTTCGGAGGGACCCAGTACTTC
-	TRBV11-2	TRBJ1-1	TRBD1	CASSLGGTGVTEAFF	TGTGCCAGCAGCTTAGGAGGGACAGGGGTCACTGAAGCTTTCTTT
-	TRBV15	TRBJ1-1	-	CATSPYPNTEAFF	TGTGCCACCAGTCCTTATCCGAACACTGAAGCTTTCTTT
-	TRBV7-3	TRBJ2-1	-	CASRKGEAGLLGSSYNEQFF	TGTGCCAGTAGGAAGGGAGAGGCCGGACTCCTCGGGAGCTCCTACAATGAGCAGTTCTTC
-	TRBV5-1	TRBJ1-5	-	CASSLVRGGQPQHF	TGCGCCAGCAGCTTGGTGCGGGGCGGACAGCCCCAGCATTTT
-	TRBV5-1	TRBJ1-1	-	CASSLVGGMNTEAFF	TGCGCCAGCAGCTTGGTGGGGGGGATGAACACTGAAGCTTTCTTT
-	TRBV7-9	TRBJ2-7	TRBD2	CASSSRLAGEYEQYF	TGTGCCAGCAGCTCCCGACTAGCGGGAGAGTACGAGCAGTACTTC
-	TRBV6-5	TRBJ2-2	-	CASVGGEGFAGELFF	TGTGCCAGCGTAGGGGGTGAGGGGTTCGCCGGGGAGCTGTTTTTT
once	TRBV19	TRBJ2-7	TRBD1	CASSRGQGPSYEQYF	TGTGCCAGTAGTAGGGGACAGGGGCCCTCCTACGAGCAGTACTTC
once	TRBV20-1	TRBJ1-5	-	CSARGGQPQHF	TGCAGTGCTAGAGGCGGTCAGCCCCAGCATTTT
-	TRBV7-9	TRBJ1-2	-	CASSLENRDGYTF	TGTGCCAGCAGCTTAGAAAACAGAGATGGCTACACCTTC
few	TRBV28	TRBJ1-5	TRBD1	CASRPTGGIGQPQHF	TGTGCCAGCAGGCCGACAGGGGGCATTGGACAGCCCCAGCATTTT
-	TRBV7-9	TRBJ1-4	-	CASSPRRPSLEEEKLFF	TGTGCCAGCAGCCCTAGGCGTCCGTCCCTAGAGGAGGAAAAACTGTTTTTT
-	TRBV3-1/TRBV3-2	TRBJ1-5	-	CASSQGTVNQPQHF	TGTGCCAGCAGCCAGGGCACCGTTAATCAGCCCCAGCATTTT
-	TRBV18	TRBJ2-7	-	CASSPGWTHVYEQYF	TGTGCCAGCTCACCAGGTTGGACACACGTCTACGAGCAGTACTTC
-	TRBV5-6	TRBJ1-4	-	CASSLEQGGEKLFF	TGTGCCAGCAGCTTGGAACAGGGCGGTGAAAAACTGTTTTTT
-	TRBV18	TRBJ1-6	-	CASSPAGSRAILQHYNSPLHF	TGTGCCAGCTCACCTGCGGGGAGTAGAGCAATACTTCAACACTATAATTCACCCCTCCACTTT
few	TRBV3-1/TRBV3-2	TRBJ2-2	-	CASSQARNGELFF	TGTGCCAGCAGCCAAGCGAGGAACGGGGAGCTGTTTTTT
-	TRBV3-1/TRBV3-2	TRBJ1-2	-	CASSQVNGDSYYGYTF	TGTGCCAGCAGCCAAGTAAACGGCGACAGCTACTATGGCTACACCTTC
-	TRBV16	TRBJ2-3	TRBD2	CASSQSPAGGGDTQYF	TGTGCCAGCAGCCAATCCCCAGCGGGAGGAGGGGATACGCAGTATTTT
-	TRBV3-1/TRBV3-2	TRBJ1-6	-	CASSQVSAGPLTTPLHF	TGTGCCAGCAGCCAAGTATCAGCGGGACCCCTTACTACACCCCTCCACTTT
once	TRBV7-9	TRBJ1-1	-	CASSRREASTEAFF	TGTGCCAGCAGTAGACGGGAAGCGAGTACTGAAGCTTTCTTT
-	TRBV11-3	TRBJ2-1	-	CASSLGESNEQFF	TGTGCCAGCAGCTTAGGAGAATCCAATGAGCAGTTCTTC
-	TRBV3-1/TRBV3-2	TRBJ2-1	-	CASSPLGAASPYNEQFF	TGTGCCAGCAGCCCACTTGGAGCCGCCTCCCCTTACAATGAGCAGTTCTTC
-	TRBV10-2	TRBJ2-7	-	CASSEGARSSYEQYF	TGCGCCAGCAGTGAGGGAGCGAGGAGCTCCTACGAGCAGTACTTC
-	TRBV6-2/TRBV6-3	TRBJ1-5	TRBD1	CASSHAGQGRQPQHF	TGTGCCAGCAGTCACGCGGGACAGGGTCGACAGCCCCAGCATTTT
once	TRBV18	TRBJ1-2	TRBD1	CASSRGTDPNYGYTF	TGTGCCAGCTCAAGGGGGACAGACCCTAACTATGGCTACACCTTC
-	TRBV7-2	TRBJ1-3	-	CASSLTRQTNTIYF	TGTGCCAGCAGCTTAACCCGACAGACAAACACCATATATTTT
-	TRBV19	TRBJ2-1	TRBD2	CASSTLAGDNNEQFF	TGTGCCAGTAGTACACTAGCGGGGGATAACAATGAGCAGTTCTTC
few	TRBV28	TRBJ1-2	-	CANRRGPGDGYTF	TGTGCCAACAGGCGGGGGCCGGGGGATGGCTACACCTTC
-	TRBV4-2	TRBJ2-7	-	CASSQDGEAEPHYEQYF	TGTGCCAGCAGCCAAGACGGAGAGGCCGAACCGCACTACGAGCAGTACTTC
few	TRBV4-1	TRBJ1-1	TRBD1	CASSHGSRGQTTEAFF	TGCGCCAGCAGCCACGGAAGCAGGGGGCAAACGACTGAAGCTTTCTTT
-	TRBV5-1	TRBJ1-1	-	CASSLGVEAFF	TGCGCCAGCAGCTTGGGAGTTGAAGCTTTCTTT
-	TRBV29-1	TRBJ2-7	TRBD1	CSVNTGTAYEQYF	TGCAGCGTTAATACCGGGACAGCCTACGAGCAGTACTTC
-	TRBV27	TRBJ1-2	TRBD1	CASSLLAGTGAHGYTF	TGTGCCAGCAGTTTACTAGCCGGGACAGGGGCCCATGGCTACACCTTC
-	TRBV11-2	TRBJ1-1	-	CASSLVSRNTEAFF	TGTGCCAGCAGCTTAGTATCCAGGAACACTGAAGCTTTCTTT
-	TRBV10-3	TRBJ1-5	-	CAISEGPQGSEWAQHF	TGTGCCATCAGTGAGGGGCCGCAGGGATCCGAATGGGCCCAGCATTTT
-	TRBV6-2/TRBV6-3	TRBJ2-3	TRBD1	CASSLQGNPTDTQYF	TGTGCCAGCAGTCTACAGGGGAACCCCACAGATACGCAGTATTTT
-	TRBV3-1/TRBV3-2	TRBJ2-3	TRBD2	CASSRSAGAADTQYF	TGTGCCAGCAGCCGCTCAGCGGGAGCAGCAGATACGCAGTATTTT
-	TRBV15	TRBJ1-2	-	CATSREGGSSGGYTF	TGTGCCACCAGCAGAGAGGGGGGAAGCTCGGGTGGCTACACCTTC
-	TRBV18	TRBJ1-2	-	CASSQGQGLTAPGIGYTF	TGTGCCAGCTCACAAGGGCAGGGCCTCACTGCCCCGGGCATCGGCTACACCTTC
-	TRBV19	TRBJ2-6	-	CASSGLGASGANVLTF	TGTGCCAGTAGTGGGTTAGGGGCATCTGGGGCCAACGTCCTGACTTTC
few	TRBV4-3	TRBJ1-5	TRBD1	CASSQGQGQPQHF	TGCGCCAGCAGCCAGGGACAGGGACAGCCCCAGCATTTT
-	TRBV10-3	TRBJ1-1	TRBD1	CAISEGTGGNTEAFF	TGTGCCATCAGTGAAGGGACAGGGGGGAACACTGAAGCTTTCTTT
-	TRBV6-5	TRBJ1-1	-	CASSPDTHTNTEAFF	TGTGCCAGCAGCCCGGACACGCATACGAACACTGAAGCTTTCTTT
-	TRBV30	TRBJ1-1	TRBD1	CAWNNRGNEAFF	TGTGCCTGGAATAACAGGGGTAATGAAGCTTTCTTT
-	TRBV3-1/TRBV3-2	TRBJ2-1	-	CASSQERVGEQFF	TGTGCCAGCAGCCAAGAGCGGGTAGGAGAGCAGTTCTTC
-	TRBV5-1	TRBJ2-7	-	CASSLPTGELSYEQYF	TGCGCCAGCAGCTTGCCCACGGGAGAGCTATCCTACGAGCAGTACTTC